The present entry profiles one TCR beta chain with its context. The identical CDR3 is also encoded by other nucleotide sequences in the sample. This sample is part of a study of cytomegalovirus exposure and HLA in healthy donors. Use of 60 Vbeta and 13 Jbeta primers characterized the PCR. TCRdb keeps only in-frame clones here, not all; method: immunoSEQ multiplex PCR. In the table there are over 65,000 clones, about 76% of which are singletons. The CDR3 is 14 residues long. The V gene's germline CDR1 is SGHTA and CDR2 FQGNSA. V lost 5 bases to trimming and J lost 0 bases, with 11 bases between them. The chain employs TRBV7-2 and TRBJ2-7, with D possibly TRBD2 on 6 matching bases. This receptor was taken from a woman in her 40s in good health and CMV-seropositive. Sample: PBMCs. In DNA form, the CDR3 reads TGTGCCAGCAGCATTAGCGGAAGCTCCTACGAGCAGTACTTC. Protein product: CASSISGSSYEQYF.